These 30 T cell receptor beta chains share one sample of origin, sequenced in a study of blood T cell repertoires in COVID-19. Assay: immunoSEQ multiplex PCR; the TCRdb copy retains only in-frame clones and omits some. The sample has 200,000 to 250,000 clones, around 90% seen once. Material for sequencing was peripheral blood. These receptors all come from a man aged 55 to 70 who had recovered from COVID-19.

This rearrangement joins TRBV7-9 to TRBJ2-1; 8 bases line up with TRBD2. With 6 bases clipped from V and 8 bases from J, the junction kept 9 bases outside the gene matches. This CDR3 is 14 amino acids long. Germline lookup yields CDR1 SEHNR and CDR2 FQNEAQ (reference sequence). As DNA, the CDR3 is TGTGCCAGCAGGTTACGAACTAGCGGTCATGAGCAGTTCTTC. This encodes CASRLRTSGHEQFF.

This chain uses TRBV7-9 with TRBJ1-2; tentatively, D is TRBD1 (6 bases). The germline CDR1 and CDR2 sequences are SEHNR and FQNEAQ (reference sequence). Trimming took 1 base from V and 8 from J, leaving 14 bases between them. This CDR3 comprises 14 residues. The CDR3 sequence: CASSLDRGAGGYTF. CDR3 nucleotides: TGTGCCAGCAGCTTAGATCGGGGGGCCGGAGGCTACACCTTC.

The V call is TRBV2, the J call TRBJ1-2; 11 nucleotides line up with TRBD1. The CDR3 is 16 residues long. V dropped 4 bases and J dropped 0; count of bases not matched to a gene: 4. Germline V gene data show CDR1 as SNHLY and CDR2 as FYNNEI. The CDR3 sequence is CASSVGQGATNYGYTF. The DNA of the CDR3 is TGTGCCAGCAGTGTTGGACAGGGGGCCACTAACTATGGCTACACCTTC. The variable domain in full, with the rest retrieved from reference TRBV2 and TRBJ1-2, is EPEVTQTPSHQVTQMGQEVILRCVPISNHLYFYWYRQILGQKVEFLVSFYNNEISEKSEIFDDQFSVERPDGSNFTLKIRSTKLEDSAMYFCASSVGQGATNYGYTFGSGTRLTVV.

This chain links TRBV28 with TRBJ1-6; a weak D match, TRBD1 (5 bases). Per the germline V gene, CDR1 is MDHEN and CDR2 is SYDVKM. V dropped 6 bases and J dropped 10 bases, with 10 bases sitting between them. The CDR3 totals 12 residues. This chain's CDR3 is CASRGVYSPLHF. The DNA of the CDR3 is TGTGCCAGCAGAGGGGTGTACTCACCCCTCCACTTT.

This clone turned up a few times. The chain joins TRBV5-4 to TRBJ1-3; 8 bases agree with TRBD1. The ends lost 4 bases at V and 4 bases at J; junction bases unmatched: 7. The CDR3 runs to 15 residues. Germline values: CDR1 SGHNT, CDR2 YYREEE (reference sequence). CDR3 coding DNA: TGTGCCAGCAGCGAATCTCAGGGGGCGGGAAACACCATATATTTT. It is translated as CASSESQGAGNTIYF. The complete variable domain, with remaining parts taken from reference TRBV5-4 and TRBJ1-3, reads ETGVTQSPTHLIKTRGQQVTLRCSSQSGHNTVSWYQQALGQGPQFIFQYYREEENGRGNFPPRFSGLQFPNYSSELNVNALELDDSALYLCASSESQGAGNTIYFGEGSWLTVV.

V is TRBV6-5 and J is TRBJ2-7; 9 nucleotides agree with TRBD2. The junction had 5 bases not matched to a gene; V was cut back by 6 bases and J by 2 bases. Germline V gives CDR1 MNHEY, CDR2 SVGAGI. This CDR3 has 14 residues. The CDR3 protein is CASRRLAAPYEQYF. CDR3 nucleotide sequence: TGTGCCAGCAGGAGACTAGCGGCCCCCTACGAGCAGTACTTC.

This chain joins TRBV12-3 or TRBV12-4 and TRBJ2-7; tentatively, D is TRBD1 (5 bases). This CDR3 contains 12 residues. Between the trimmed V and J ends, which lost 3 bases and 7 bases, there was a span of 10 bases. CDR3 loop: CASSFGPGEQYF. The CDR3 DNA reads as TGTGCCAGCAGTTTTGGTCCAGGGGAGCAGTACTTC.

This clone was recorded only once. The V gene is TRBV9, the J gene TRBJ2-7; 7 bases map to TRBD1. CDR3 length: 14 residues. Germline V lookup: CDR1 SGDLS, CDR2 YYNGEE. Trimming cost V 0 bases and J 0 bases; bases outside gene matches: 0. The CDR3 nucleotides read TGTGCCAGCAGCGTAGGGGACAGCTCCTACGAGCAGTACTTC. It translates to CASSVGDSSYEQYF.

In the case of this clone: The sample has other DNA sequences that encode this CDR3 too. The chain combines TRBV5-1 with TRBJ2-2, with D possibly TRBD2 on 5 matching bases. The CDR3 covers 15 residues. V was shortened by 1 base and J by 5 bases, with 12 bases between the two germline ends. Germline assignment: CDR1 SGHRS and CDR2 YFSETQ. The chain's CDR3 is CASSLRTGGTGELFF. DNA of the CDR3: TGCGCCAGCAGCTTGAGGACGGGCGGGACCGGGGAGCTGTTTTTT.

The rearrangement uses TRBV7-2 and TRBJ2-1; 7 positions match TRBD1. This CDR3 comprises 14 residues. The V and J ends lost 9 bases and 1 base, in that order; junction bases with no gene match: 6. The V gene's germline CDR1 is SGHTA and CDR2 FQGNSA. In DNA, the CDR3 is TGTGCCAGTACCGACAGGGTATCCTACAATGAGCAGTTCTTC. Protein sequence: CASTDRVSYNEQFF.

This CDR3 is CASSLGAGLSYEQYF. For the CDR3, the DNA is TGTGCCAGCAGCTTAGGAGCGGGTCTCTCCTACGAGCAGTACTTC. This sequence joins TRBV11-3 and TRBJ2-7, with D possibly matching TRBD2 (6 bases). Germline CDR1 reads SGHNT; CDR2 reads YENEEA. The V gene lost 1 base and the J gene lost 0 bases, with 10 bases spanning the gap. The CDR3 spans 15 residues.

This chain uses TRBV7-2 with TRBJ1-5; D unclear. There are 15 residues in the CDR3. Trimming removed 3 bases from V and 7 bases from J, with 16 bases in between. The V gene's germline CDR1 is SGHTA and CDR2 FQGNSA. CDR3 DNA sequence: TGTGCCAGCAGCTTTGAGACATCATACCCACAGCCCCAGCATTTT. It encodes CASSFETSYPQPQHF.

This chain uses TRBV7-9 with TRBJ1-6; 7 bases are shared with TRBD1. The CDR3 totals 15 residues. Per the germline V gene, CDR1 is SEHNR and CDR2 is FQNEAQ (reference sequence). V lost 4 bases and J lost 6; bases outside the gene matches: 6. CDR3 DNA sequence: TGTGCCAGCAGCTCGAGTGACAGGGTTAATTCACCCCTCCACTTT. Its translation: CASSSSDRVNSPLHF.

The chain employs TRBV7-2 and TRBJ1-3; TRBD1 aligns across 8 bases. The CDR3 consists of 16 residues. Trimming cost V 4 bases and J 3 bases; bases outside gene matches: 8. Germline CDR1 and CDR2: SGHTA and FQGNSA. The CDR3 spells CASSYSGGASGNTIYF. As DNA, the CDR3 is TGTGCCAGCAGCTACTCAGGGGGCGCGAGTGGAAACACCATATATTTT.

This clone appeared a single time. V gene TRBV2 combines with J gene TRBJ1-3; D is undetermined. The CDR3 totals 15 residues. The germline V gene has CDR1 SNHLY and CDR2 FYNNEI. The ends were cut back, 6 bases at V and 0 bases at J, with 12 bases in the middle. The CDR3 bases are TGTGCCAGCAGCCAGGACTCTTTCTCTGGAAACACCATATATTTT. Its translation is CASSQDSFSGNTIYF. Using reference TRBV2 and TRBJ1-3 for the parts outside the CDR3, the full variable domain is EPEVTQTPSHQVTQMGQEVILRCVPISNHLYFYWYRQILGQKVEFLVSFYNNEISEKSEIFDDQFSVERPDGSNFTLKIRSTKLEDSAMYFCASSQDSFSGNTIYFGEGSWLTVV.

The rearrangement links TRBV9 to TRBJ2-1; TRBD2 is a possible D gene (5 bases). Trimming stripped 3 bases from V and 3 bases from J, with 10 bases between. CDR1 is SGDLS and CDR2 is YYNGEE in the germline V gene. This CDR3 has 14 amino acids. CDR3 sequence (DNA): TGTGCCAGCAGCGAGGGAGTCGTCTACAATGAGCAGTTCTTC. As protein: CASSEGVVYNEQFF.

The chain combines TRBV18 with TRBJ1-1; D may be TRBD1 (5 bases). V lost 6 bases to trimming and J lost 4 bases, with 15 bases between them. CDR1 is KGHSH, CDR2 LQKENI, per germline. The CDR3 loop spans 14 amino acids. The DNA of the CDR3 is TGTGCCAGCTCGGTGACAGAAGGGTCCACTGAAGCTTTCTTT. Amino acids: CASSVTEGSTEAFF.

V gene TRBV2 combines with J gene TRBJ2-7; TRBD1 agrees at 8 bases. Germline V CDR1 and CDR2: SNHLY, FYNNEI. V trimming: 4 bases; J trimming: 6 bases; junction bases outside the gene matches: 8. The CDR3 has 14 amino acids. The CDR3 reads CASSARQGAREQYF. The CDR3 DNA follows: TGTGCCAGCAGTGCTCGGCAGGGGGCTCGCGAGCAGTACTTC.

V gene TRBV19 combines with J gene TRBJ1-2; D ambiguous. The germline CDR1 and CDR2 sequences are LNHDA and SQIVND (reference sequence). V gave up 10 bases and J gave up 0 bases, with 15 bases separating them. CDR3 length equals 14 residues. CDR3 residues: CATSRLYPNYGYTF. CDR3 nucleotide sequence: TGTGCCACGTCGAGGCTCTACCCTAACTATGGCTACACCTTC.

The rearrangement joins TRBV25-1 to TRBJ1-4, with 8 bases fitting TRBD1. Per the germline V gene, CDR1 is MGHDK and CDR2 is SYGVNS. The CDR3 totals 14 residues. V lost 5 bases and J lost 6; bases outside the gene matches: 5. Written as DNA, the CDR3 is TGTGCCAGCAGTAGGACAGGGAAAGATGAAAAACTGTTTTTT. Translated, it gives CASSRTGKDEKLFF. Combining the CDR3 with reference TRBV25-1 and TRBJ1-4 gives the whole variable domain EADIYQTPRYLVIGTGKKITLECSQTMGHDKMYWYQQDPGMELHLIHYSYGVNSTEKGDLSSESTVSRIRTEHFPLTLESARPSHTSQYLCASSRTGKDEKLFFGSGTQLSVL.

The chain is built from TRBV10-3 and TRBJ1-1; maybe TRBD1 (5 bases). Trimming pared 4 bases from V and 4 bases from J, leaving 10 bases between. This CDR3 has 13 residues. Germline CDR1 reads ENHRY; CDR2 reads SYGVKD. This CDR3 reads CAISARVGTEAFF. The DNA of the CDR3 is TGTGCCATCAGTGCCAGGGTGGGCACTGAAGCTTTCTTT.

This clone was seen once. The chain couples TRBV3-1 (or the pseudogene TRBV3-2) to TRBJ2-7, with D perhaps matching TRBD1 (6 bases). Trimming shortened V by 0 bases and J by 6 bases, and 9 bases separated the two germline ends. Germline CDR1 LGHDT, CDR2 YNNKEL (reference sequence). The CDR3 runs to 13 residues. In nucleotides, the CDR3 is TGTGCCAGCAGCCAAGATAAAGGGGGCGAGCAGTACTTC. This codes for CASSQDKGGEQYF.

V and J are TRBV30 and TRBJ2-7; D may be TRBD1 (6 bases). The CDR3 covers 12 residues. Trimming cost V 4 bases and J 0 bases, with 7 bases left between them. Looked up from germline, CDR1 is GTSNPN and CDR2 is SVGIG (reference sequence). The CDR3 here is CAWKGDSYEQYF. CDR3 nucleotides: TGTGCCTGGAAGGGGGACTCCTACGAGCAGTACTTC.

The V and J genes are TRBV19 and TRBJ2-2, with D perhaps TRBD1 (6 bases). This CDR3 is built from 14 residues. CDR1 and CDR2 (germline): LNHDA, SQIVND (reference sequence). Trimming left V 1 base short and J 7 bases short, with 10 bases between. The CDR3 loop is CASSIARGFGELFF. CDR3 coding DNA: TGTGCCAGTAGTATAGCCAGGGGATTCGGGGAGCTGTTTTTT.

Worth noting for this clone: An end of the junction does not agree with germline; a read error may underlie this. This CDR3 is also generated by other DNA sequences in the sample. The chain combines TRBV7-7 with TRBJ2-5, with 11 nucleotides matching TRBD2. The CDR3 has 13 amino acids. Germline lookup yields CDR1 SSHAT and CDR2 FNYEAQ (reference sequence). DNA for the CDR3: TGTGCTAGCAGCCTAGCGGGAGGAGAGACCCAGTACTTC. Translated, it gives CASSLAGGETQYF. The entire variable domain, with the rest obtained from reference TRBV7-7 and TRBJ2-5, is as follows: GAGVSQSPRYKVTKRGQDVTLRCDPISSHATLYWYQQALGQGPEFLTYFNYEAQPDKSGLPSDRFSAERPEGSISTLTIQRTEQRDSAMYRCASSLAGGETQYFGPGTRLLVL.

The chain is built from TRBV19 and TRBJ1-3; D ambiguous. V lost 7 bases and J lost 0, with 16 bases in between. Looked up from germline, CDR1 is LNHDA and CDR2 is SQIVND (reference sequence). The CDR3 covers 16 residues. This CDR3 is CASTPPGALSGNTIYF. DNA of the CDR3: TGTGCCAGTACCCCACCCGGAGCTCTCTCTGGAAACACCATATATTTT.

This chain uses TRBV2 with TRBJ1-4, with D perhaps TRBD1 (6 bases). CDR1 and CDR2 from the germline V gene are SNHLY and FYNNEI. CDR3 length equals 16 residues. Trimming removed 7 bases at V and 0 bases at J, with 15 bases between. The CDR3 reads CASIRGTASTNEKLFF. CDR3 bases: TGTGCCAGCATTAGGGGGACGGCCTCAACTAATGAAAAACTGTTTTTT.

This chain joins TRBV6-6 and TRBJ1-5, with 10 bases fitting TRBD1. Losses at the gene ends were 8 bases for V and 2 bases for J; bases not matched to a gene: 6. This CDR3 comprises 15 residues. Germline CDR1 reads MNHNY; CDR2 reads SVGAGI (reference sequence). The CDR3, as DNA: TGTGCCAGCGGGGCGGGGACAGGGGGCAATCAGCCCCAGCATTTT. Translation: CASGAGTGGNQPQHF.

The chain links TRBV5-4 to TRBJ2-2; TRBD2 matches 10 bases. Trimming took 4 bases from V and 1 from J; bases not matched to a gene: 4. There are 16 residues in the CDR3. Germline lookup yields CDR1 SGHNT and CDR2 YYREEE (reference sequence). This CDR3 is CASSVAGGRNTGELFF. The CDR3 DNA reads as TGTGCCAGCAGCGTAGCGGGAGGACGGAACACCGGGGAGCTGTTTTTT.

The genes are TRBV7-6 and TRBJ1-6, with TRBD1 matching over 11 bases. The germline V gene encodes CDR1 SGHVS and CDR2 FNYEAQ. V was pared by 5 bases and J by 10 bases, with 7 bases of the junction left unmatched. This CDR3 has 15 amino acids. The DNA for the CDR3 is TGTGCCAGCAGCCAAAGGACAGGGGGCCGGTCACCCCTCCACTTT. It specifies CASSQRTGGRSPLHF. Combining the CDR3 with reference TRBV7-6 and TRBJ1-6 gives the whole variable domain GAGVSQSPRYKVTKRGQDVALRCDPISGHVSLYWYRQALGQGPEFLTYFNYEAQQDKSGLPNDRFSAERPEGSISTLTIQRTEQRDSAMYRCASSQRTGGRSPLHFGNGTRLTVT.